This passage covers 9 T cell receptor beta chains from one sample sequenced in a study of blood T cell repertoires in COVID-19. Assay used: immunoSEQ multiplex PCR; TCRdb lists only in-frame clones, some missing. This repertoire shows some 96,000 clones, 80% found once; its top ten account for 9% to 14%. The specimen was peripheral blood. Source of these receptors: a woman in her sixties or seventies with acute or convalescent COVID-19.

V gene TRBV7-8 combines with J gene TRBJ2-3, with D possibly TRBD1 on 7 matching bases. Trimming left V 0 bases short and J 4 bases short, with 14 bases between. CDR3 size: 16 residues. CDR1 is SGHVS, CDR2 FQNEAQ, per germline. As DNA, the CDR3 is TGTGCCAGCAGCTTAGCTAGACAGGGAGGCTCAGATACGCAGTATTTT. Translation: CASSLARQGGSDTQYF.

The gene calls are TRBV30 and TRBJ1-6; D ambiguous. Trimming took off 1 base at V and 9 bases at J, with 19 bases between the two ends. The CDR3 loop spans 16 amino acids. Germline V gives CDR1 GTSNPN, CDR2 SVGIG (reference sequence). CDR3 loop: CAWSGPYIRGGSPLHF. The DNA for the CDR3 is TGTGCCTGGAGTGGGCCGTACATACGTGGTGGTTCACCCCTCCACTTT.

The rearrangement links TRBV3-1 (or the pseudogene TRBV3-2) to TRBJ1-2; 10 bases match TRBD1. The junction had 4 bases not matched to a gene; V was cut back by 2 bases and J by 13 bases. CDR1 and CDR2 (germline): LGHDT, YNNKEL (reference sequence). The CDR3 sequence is 12 residues long. The CDR3 nucleotides read TGTGCCAGCAGCCAACCCGGGACAGGGGTCACCTTC. This sequence encodes CASSQPGTGVTF.

The chain combines TRBV6-5 with TRBJ1-6; 7 bases match TRBD1. The CDR3 consists of 14 residues. The germline V gene has CDR1 MNHEY and CDR2 SVGAGI. With V trimmed by 6 bases and J by 7 bases, 6 bases remained unmatched. The CDR3 is CASRRQGDNSPLHF. The CDR3, as DNA: TGTGCCAGCAGGAGACAGGGCGACAATTCACCCCTCCACTTT.

J is TRBJ1-1 and V is TRBV5-3; perhaps TRBD1 as D (6 bases). TRBV5-3 carries the ORF label, with uncertain function. V was pared by 4 bases and J by 2 bases, with 18 bases between. This CDR3 region has 16 residues. The CDR3 DNA is TGTGCCAGAAGCCTTGGACAGAGTACCCGAAACACTGAAGCTTTCTTT. Protein: CARSLGQSTRNTEAFF.

This clone has only one observation. This chain links TRBV5-5 with TRBJ2-3; D remains ambiguous. Trimming pared 2 bases from V and 2 bases from J, leaving 12 bases between. Germline values: CDR1 SGHKS, CDR2 YYEKEE (reference sequence). The CDR3 contains 15 residues. The CDR3 region is CASSFLAINTDTQYF. The CDR3 DNA is TGTGCCAGCAGCTTTTTGGCCATAAACACAGATACGCAGTATTTT.

This clone has a single count. This rearrangement joins TRBV4-2 to TRBJ2-7, with TRBD1 matching over 7 bases. CDR3 size: 13 residues. Per germline, CDR1 LGHNA and CDR2 YNFKEQ. Germline trimming cut 6 bases from V and 6 bases from J; bases unmatched to any gene: 8. The CDR3 sequence: CASSKGAQAEQYF. The CDR3 DNA sequence: TGTGCCAGCAGTAAGGGGGCGCAGGCCGAGCAGTACTTC.

The table lists this clone with a few counts. The J gene is TRBJ1-5, the V gene TRBV29-1, with D unresolved. This CDR3 contains 13 residues. Trimming took 8 bases from V and 0 from J, leaving 11 bases between them. Germline V gene lookup returns CDR1 SQVTM and CDR2 ANQGSEA. Here the CDR3 DNA reads TGCAGCCACGGGTTAAATAGCAATCAGCCCCAGCATTTT. The encoded protein is CSHGLNSNQPQHF.

The CDR3 spells CASSSGTRGNEQFF. In nucleotides, the CDR3 is TGTGCCAGCAGCTCCGGGACTAGGGGTAATGAGCAGTTCTTC. The V call is TRBV7-8, the J call TRBJ2-1; 8 nucleotides line up with TRBD2. V lost 4 bases, J lost 7 bases, and 6 bases stayed unmatched. Looked up from germline, CDR1 is SGHVS and CDR2 is FQNEAQ. The CDR3 runs to 14 residues.